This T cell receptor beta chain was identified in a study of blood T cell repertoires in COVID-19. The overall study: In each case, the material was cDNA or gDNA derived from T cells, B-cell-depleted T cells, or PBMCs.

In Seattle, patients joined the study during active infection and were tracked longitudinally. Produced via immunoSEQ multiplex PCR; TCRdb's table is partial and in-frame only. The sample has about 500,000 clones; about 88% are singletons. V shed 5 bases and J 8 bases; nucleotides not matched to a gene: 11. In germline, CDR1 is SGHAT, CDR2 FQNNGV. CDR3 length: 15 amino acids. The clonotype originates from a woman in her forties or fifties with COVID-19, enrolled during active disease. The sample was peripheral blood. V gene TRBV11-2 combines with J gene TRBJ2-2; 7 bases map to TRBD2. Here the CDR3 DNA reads TGTGCCAGCAGCCTCGCGGGGACTAATGCGGGGGAGCTGTTTTTT. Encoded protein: CASSLAGTNAGELFF.